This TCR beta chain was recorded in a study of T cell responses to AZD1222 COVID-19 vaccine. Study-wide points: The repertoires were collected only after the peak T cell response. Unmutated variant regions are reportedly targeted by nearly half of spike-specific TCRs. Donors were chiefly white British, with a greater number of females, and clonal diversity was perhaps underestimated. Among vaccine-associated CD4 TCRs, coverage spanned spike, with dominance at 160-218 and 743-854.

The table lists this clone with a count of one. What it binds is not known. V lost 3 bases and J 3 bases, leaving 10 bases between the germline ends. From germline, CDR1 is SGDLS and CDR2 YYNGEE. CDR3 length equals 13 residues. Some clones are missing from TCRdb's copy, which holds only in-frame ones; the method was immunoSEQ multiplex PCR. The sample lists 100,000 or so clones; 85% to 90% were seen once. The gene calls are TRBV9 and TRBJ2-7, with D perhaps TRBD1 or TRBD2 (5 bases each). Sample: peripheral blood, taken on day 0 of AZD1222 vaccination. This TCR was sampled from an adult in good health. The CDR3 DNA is TGTGCCAGCAGCGCCTGGGACGGCTACGAGCAGTACTTC. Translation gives CASSAWDGYEQYF.